These 24 T cell receptor beta chains came from one sample sequenced in a study of post-analysis software for immune sequencing data. The study's findings and limits: Five TRBV segments occurring more often in patients than controls included TRBV5-6, TRBV5-1 and TRBV20-1.

No cognate antigen is known for these TCRs. TCR beta libraries were prepared from cDNA with unique molecular identifiers. TCRdb reprocessed the PCR reads via MiXCR and lists one record per CDR3 protein. The data show roughly 700,000 distinct CDR3 sequences, roughly 29% seen once. The sequenced sample consisted of blood. The receptor source for this set is a girl aged 10-17 years with multiple sclerosis.

V usage is TRBV15 and J usage is TRBJ1-5; perhaps TRBD1 as D (6 bases). CDR3 length equals 15 residues. Germline assignment: CDR1 LNHNV and CDR2 YYDKDF (reference sequence). V was pared by 0 bases and J by 7 bases, with 13 bases between. In DNA, the CDR3 is TGTGCCACCAGCAGAGATTCGGGGGCGCGGCAGCCCCAGCATTTT. Amino acids: CATSRDSGARQPQHF.

The J gene is TRBJ1-1, the V gene TRBV4-2, with 9 bases aligning to TRBD1. Germline loops: CDR1 LGHNA, CDR2 YNFKEQ. V trimming: 1 base; J trimming: 5 bases; junction bases outside the gene matches: 5. The CDR3 has 15 amino acids. The CDR3 sequence: CASSQGTGVGTEAFF. The CDR3 DNA reads as TGTGCCAGCAGCCAAGGGACAGGGGTTGGGACTGAAGCTTTCTTT.

This clonotype showed up just a few times. This chain joins TRBV6-5 and TRBJ2-7; D is possibly TRBD1 (5 bases). Germline loops: CDR1 MNHEY, CDR2 SVGAGI. This CDR3 comprises 14 residues. Trimming left V 6 bases short and J 2 bases short, with 14 bases between. The CDR3 sequence: CASRRDSPPYEQYF. CDR3 in DNA: TGTGCCAGCAGGAGAGACAGTCCACCCTACGAGCAGTACTTC.

The chain joins TRBV6-2 or TRBV6-3 to TRBJ2-4, with 7 bases lining up with TRBD1. CDR1 and CDR2 from the germline V gene are MNHEY and SVGEGT. The trim removed 6 bases at V and 8 bases at J, leaving 13 bases unmatched. This CDR3 is 15 amino acids long. CDR3 in amino acids: CASSMGEDRFDIQYF. DNA for the CDR3: TGTGCCAGCAGCATGGGAGAGGACAGGTTTGACATTCAGTACTTC.

The chain uses TRBV6-1 and TRBJ2-5; TRBD2 is a possible D gene (6 bases). V shed 11 bases and J shed 0 bases, with 22 bases lying between them. Germline V gives CDR1 MNHNS, CDR2 SASEGT. The CDR3 is 16 residues long. This chain's CDR3 is CAGTSLGRGNQETQYF. For the CDR3, the DNA is TGTGCCGGGACCTCCTTGGGACGGGGGAACCAAGAGACCCAGTACTTC.

This clonotype has only a few counts. V and J are TRBV7-2 and TRBJ2-7; a weak D match, TRBD1 (6 bases). The V end was cut by 6 bases, the J end by 7 bases, with 19 bases between. The germline gives CDR1 SGHTA, CDR2 FQGNSA. This CDR3 has 14 amino acids. The CDR3 coding sequence is TGTGCCAGCAGGTTTGACCAGGACAGAAGGGAGCAGTACTTC. It codes for CASRFDQDRREQYF.

This clonotype has just a few counts. This sequence joins TRBV7-2 and TRBJ2-3, with a weak D call TRBD2 (5 bases). Trimming cost V 3 bases and J 1 base, with 14 bases left between them. The CDR3 has 16 residues. The germline gives CDR1 SGHTA, CDR2 FQGNSA. The DNA for the CDR3 is TGTGCCAGCAGCTTCAATCCCAGCGGAGGCACAGATACGCAGTATTTT. Encoded protein: CASSFNPSGGTDTQYF.

This clonotype was detected a few times. V and J are TRBV12-3 or TRBV12-4 and TRBJ2-7; the match to TRBD2 covers 8 bases. Near its end, the DNA agrees better with TRBJ2-5, so the J call may be wrong. The CDR3 contains 14 residues. The CDR3: CASSQTSARETQYF. CDR3 sequence (DNA): TGTGCCAGCAGTCAGACTAGCGCCCGGGAGACCCAGTACTTC.

The chain combines TRBV9 with TRBJ2-5; no clear D gene. Germline V lookup: CDR1 SGDLS, CDR2 YYNGEE. The CDR3 runs to 17 residues. Trimming cost V 4 bases and J 1 base, with 20 bases left between them. The CDR3 spells CASSRGPGIRAQETQYF. The CDR3, as DNA: TGTGCCAGCAGCCGAGGCCCAGGAATACGAGCCCAAGAGACCCAGTACTTC.

The chain has TRBV12-3 or TRBV12-4 and TRBJ2-3, with D perhaps TRBD2 (5 bases). This CDR3 region has 16 residues. With 5 bases removed from V and 2 bases from J, the gap between germline ends came to 17 bases. In DNA, the CDR3 is TGTGCCAGCAGTCTACACCCCCGGGGTACCACAGATACGCAGTATTTT. Translating it yields CASSLHPRGTTDTQYF.

This clonotype was picked up a small number of times. The chain employs TRBV29-1 and TRBJ1-1; 7 nucleotides agree with TRBD1. This CDR3 is built from 12 residues. Germline V gene data show CDR1 as SQVTM and CDR2 as ANQGSEA. V shed 4 bases and J 8 bases; nucleotides not matched to a gene: 7. The CDR3 loop is CSVGAGGSEAFF. DNA for the CDR3: TGCAGCGTTGGGGCAGGGGGGAGCGAAGCTTTCTTT.

This clonotype was seen a handful of times. The rearrangement links TRBV29-1 to TRBJ2-3, with 11 bases lining up with TRBD2. This CDR3 has 13 residues. Germline V gene lookup returns CDR1 SQVTM and CDR2 ANQGSEA. V shed 4 bases, J shed 6 bases, and the junction held 3 bases outside the gene matches. This CDR3 reads CSVALAGGDTQYF. DNA for the CDR3: TGCAGCGTTGCTCTAGCGGGGGGTGATACGCAGTATTTT.

This clonotype was found many times. The chain carries TRBV20-1 and TRBJ2-7; 11 bases fit TRBD2. After removal of 3 bases from V and 1 base from J, the junction contained 8 bases not matched to a gene. Germline loops: CDR1 DFQATT, CDR2 SNEGSKA (reference sequence). This CDR3 region has 16 residues. The CDR3 loop is CSARGSLAGGSYEQYF. The CDR3 nucleotides are TGCAGTGCTAGGGGGAGCCTAGCGGGAGGATCCTACGAGCAGTACTTC.

This clonotype was seen at least ten times. The chain uses TRBV7-9 and TRBJ2-3; D remains ambiguous. Germline V gene lookup returns CDR1 SEHNR and CDR2 FQNEAQ (reference sequence). CDR3 size: 14 residues. V was trimmed by 5 bases and J by 6 bases, leaving 15 bases between them. The CDR3 DNA sequence: TGTGCCAGCAGCCCCGGCGTGGATGCGGATACGCAGTATTTT. Protein product: CASSPGVDADTQYF.

The sample holds a few counts of this clonotype. This chain uses TRBV7-2 with TRBJ2-1; tentative D call: TRBD2 (5 bases). The V end was cut by 4 bases, the J end by 5 bases, with 6 bases between. There are 12 residues in the CDR3. Germline V CDR1 and CDR2: SGHTA, FQGNSA. CDR3 region: CASSSGNNEQFF. CDR3 bases: TGTGCCAGCAGCTCCGGGAACAATGAGCAGTTCTTC.

The chain is built from TRBV4-1 and TRBJ2-5, with 8 bases fitting TRBD1. The V segment lost 0 bases and the J segment 4 bases; nucleotides outside the gene matches: 4. The CDR3 totals 15 residues. Looked up from germline, CDR1 is MGHRA and CDR2 is YSYEKL. The CDR3 protein is CASSQEAGGLETQYF. The CDR3 DNA follows: TGCGCCAGCAGCCAAGAGGCAGGGGGCTTAGAGACCCAGTACTTC.

V is TRBV5-5 and J is TRBJ2-7; TRBD1 or TRBD2 may be the D gene (5 bases each). There are 12 residues in the CDR3. Trimming removed 4 bases at V and 7 bases at J, with 12 bases between. The V gene's germline CDR1 is SGHKS and CDR2 YYEKEE (reference sequence). The DNA of the CDR3 is TGTGCCAGCAGCCCTACCTGGGGGGAGCAGTACTTC. Amino acids: CASSPTWGEQYF. Drawing the rest from reference TRBV5-5 and TRBJ2-7, the complete variable domain is DAGVTQSPTHLIKTRGQQVTLRCSPISGHKSVSWYQQVLGQGPQFIFQYYEKEERGRGNFPDRFSARQFPNYSSELNVNALLLGDSALYLCASSPTWGEQYFGPGTRLTVT.

In its sample, this clonotype was seen a few times. The rearrangement uses TRBV20-1 and TRBJ2-5; 12 positions match TRBD2. Germline CDR1 reads DFQATT; CDR2 reads SNEGSKA (reference sequence). The CDR3 is 15 residues long. With 3 bases clipped from V and 5 bases from J, the junction kept 7 bases outside the gene matches. Here the CDR3 reads CSASSASGGAETQYF. CDR3 nucleotide sequence: TGCAGTGCTAGTTCGGCTAGCGGGGGGGCGGAGACCCAGTACTTC.

This chain connects TRBV20-1 to TRBJ1-2; 8 positions match TRBD1. Looked up from germline, CDR1 is DFQATT and CDR2 is SNEGSKA (reference sequence). The CDR3 contains 14 residues. The V gene end was trimmed by 1 base and the J gene end by 7 bases; junction bases not matched to a gene: 8. The CDR3 reads CSARGLGQAGGYTF. The DNA for the CDR3 is TGCAGTGCTAGAGGCCTGGGACAGGCGGGTGGCTACACCTTC.

A word on this clonotype: It is unclear where the CDR3 begins or ends on the DNA, so no DNA is shown, and the CDR3 is as TCRdb lists it. This chain links TRBV12-3 or TRBV12-4 with TRBJ2-1; no check of the table's D call, TRBD2, against the DNA was made. Inclusive of both ends, the CDR3 amounts to 17 amino acids. CDR3 amino acids: CASSFGLGSGGLNERFF.

A few counts support this clonotype. The genes are TRBV7-2 and TRBJ2-3; 10 bases are a match to TRBD1. CDR1 and CDR2 (germline): SGHTA, FQGNSA. This CDR3 is 15 amino acids long. V lost 4 bases and J lost 4; bases outside the gene matches: 5. The CDR3 reads CASSWGQGLADTQYF. In DNA form, the CDR3 reads TGTGCCAGCAGCTGGGGACAGGGGTTGGCAGATACGCAGTATTTT. Drawing the rest from reference TRBV7-2 and TRBJ2-3, the complete variable domain is GAGVSQSPSNKVTEKGKDVELRCDPISGHTALYWYRQSLGQGLEFLIYFQGNSAPDKSGLPSDRFSAERTGGSVSTLTIQRTQQEDSAVYLCASSWGQGLADTQYFGPGTRLTVL.

V is TRBV20-1 and J is TRBJ1-1; no clear D. The CDR3 has 12 amino acids. The V end lost 2 bases, the J end lost 4 bases, and 8 bases lay between the germline ends. CDR1 is DFQATT, CDR2 SNEGSKA, per germline (reference sequence). Written as DNA, the CDR3 is TGCAGTGCTAGACCGCCGAGCACTGAAGCTTTCTTT. Translation: CSARPPSTEAFF.

The rearrangement links TRBV29-1 to TRBJ1-1; TRBD1 is a possible D gene (6 bases). V lost 3 bases and J lost 5, with 10 bases in between. This CDR3 has 12 residues. Germline V gives CDR1 SQVTM, CDR2 ANQGSEA. DNA of the CDR3: TGCAGCGTTGACGCAGGGGAGACTGAAGCTTTCTTT. Its protein product is CSVDAGETEAFF.

The chain recombines TRBV20-1 with TRBJ2-7; D is possibly TRBD1 (6 bases). This CDR3 has 12 residues. V gave up 5 bases and J gave up 1 base, with 9 bases separating them. Germline assignment: CDR1 DFQATT and CDR2 SNEGSKA (reference sequence). CDR3 loop: CSAARGSYEQYF. The DNA for the CDR3 is TGCAGTGCTGCCAGGGGTTCCTACGAGCAGTACTTC.